Shown below are 3 T cell receptor beta chains from a single sample sequenced in a study of blood T cell repertoires in COVID-19. Some clones are missing from TCRdb's copy, which holds only in-frame ones; the method was immunoSEQ multiplex PCR. Seen here are 80,000 or so clones, under 90% observed once, and the top ten hold roughly two fifths. The material sequenced was peripheral blood. All receptors derive from an elderly man with acute or convalescent COVID-19.

This chain joins TRBV7-2 and TRBJ2-3; TRBD2 matches at 13 bases. Germline CDR1 and CDR2: SGHTA and FQGNSA. V lost 4 bases to trimming and J lost 4 bases; unmatched junction nucleotides: 5. The CDR3 totals 16 residues. DNA for the CDR3: TGTGCCAGCAGCTCTGGACTAGCGGGAGCGGCAGATACGCAGTATTTT. Its translation is CASSSGLAGAADTQYF. Variable domain in full (rest from reference TRBV7-2 and TRBJ2-3): GAGVSQSPSNKVTEKGKDVELRCDPISGHTALYWYRQSLGQGLEFLIYFQGNSAPDKSGLPSDRFSAERTGGSVSTLTIQRTQQEDSAVYLCASSSGLAGAADTQYFGPGTRLTVL.

The V gene is TRBV3-1 (or the pseudogene TRBV3-2), the J gene TRBJ2-7; 11 nucleotides match TRBD2. Germline V gives CDR1 LGHDT, CDR2 YNNKEL (reference sequence). This CDR3 contains 15 residues. V lost 2 bases to trimming and J lost 1 base; unmatched junction nucleotides: 1. The CDR3 DNA follows: TGTGCCAGCAGCCAACGGACTAGCGGGTCCTACGAGCAGTACTTC. This gives the protein CASSQRTSGSYEQYF.

This sequence joins TRBV15 and TRBJ1-5, with 8 bases aligning to TRBD1. This CDR3 has 16 residues. Germline V gives CDR1 LNHNV, CDR2 YYDKDF (reference sequence). V shed 4 bases, J shed 0 bases, and the junction held 5 bases outside the gene matches. The CDR3: CATSTGTGASNQPQHF. CDR3 bases: TGTGCCACCAGCACTGGGACAGGTGCTAGCAATCAGCCCCAGCATTTT.